This entry describes one T cell receptor beta chain. Its antigen is undetermined. Per the original methods: Filtering differed since immunoSEQ provided only junctions, with no quality scores. Only in-frame clones appear in the TCRdb table, and some are missing; sequencing was by immunoSEQ multiplex PCR. V, J and clone size are those of that table, while D and trimming were read from the DNA. The sample has 1.5 million to 1.9 million clones, around 98% seen once. This sample stems from a study of shared clonotypes between healthy human individuals. Findings of the study overall: When compared with the clonotypes that were shared by all four sorted-subset donors, the non-shared clonotypes turned out to have lower generation probabilities.

Germline values: CDR1 MNHEY, CDR2 SMNVEV (reference sequence). Germline trimming cut 2 bases from V and 9 bases from J; bases unmatched to any gene: 17. The CDR3 is made up of 18 amino acids. In the CD4+ fraction, cells were divided into CD45RA+ naive and CD45RA-negative memory subsets. The specimen sequenced was naive CD4+ T cells sorted from blood. Indicated subset: CD45RA+ positively selected. V gene TRBV27 combines with J gene TRBJ2-1, with 9 nucleotides matching TRBD1. The clonotype originates from a man between 25 and 39 years old in good health. This CDR3 is CASSLLSLVTGGRGEQFF. The CDR3 DNA sequence: TGTGCCAGCAGTTTACTCTCTCTCGTGACAGGGGGTAGGGGTGAGCAGTTCTTC.